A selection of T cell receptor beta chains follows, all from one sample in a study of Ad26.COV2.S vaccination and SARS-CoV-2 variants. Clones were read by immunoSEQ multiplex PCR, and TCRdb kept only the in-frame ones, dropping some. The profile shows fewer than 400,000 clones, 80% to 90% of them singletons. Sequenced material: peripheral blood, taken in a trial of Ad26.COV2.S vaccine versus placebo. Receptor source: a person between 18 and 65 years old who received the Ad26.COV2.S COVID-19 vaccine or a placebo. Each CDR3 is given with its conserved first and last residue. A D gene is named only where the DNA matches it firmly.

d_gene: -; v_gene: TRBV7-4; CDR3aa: CASSIPGGTGSYEQYF
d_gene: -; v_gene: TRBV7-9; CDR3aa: CASSLAQGGGNYGYTF
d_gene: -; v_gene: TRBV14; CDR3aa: CASSRLLLGNEKLFF
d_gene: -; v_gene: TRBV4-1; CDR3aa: CASSQDLMGNQPQHF
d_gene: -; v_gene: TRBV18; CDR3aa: CASESGGEDTQYF
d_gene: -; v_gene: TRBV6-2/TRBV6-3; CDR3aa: CASSPHLPGQPQHF
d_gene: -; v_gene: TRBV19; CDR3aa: CASTPGGGMVTEAFF
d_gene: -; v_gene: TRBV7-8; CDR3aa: CASTLLFANTGELFF
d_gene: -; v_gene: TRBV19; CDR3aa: CASSIGGNNYGYTF
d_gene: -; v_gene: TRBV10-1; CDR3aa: CASALDSGNTIYF
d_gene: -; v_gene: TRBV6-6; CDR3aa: CASSYSGSRGNTEAFF
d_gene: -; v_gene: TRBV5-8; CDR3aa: CASSFGRQGASTEAFF
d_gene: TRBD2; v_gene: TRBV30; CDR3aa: CAWTNGGLGEETQYF
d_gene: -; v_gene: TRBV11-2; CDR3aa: CASSLVKGRGNTIYF
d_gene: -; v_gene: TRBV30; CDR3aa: CAWTRGTNEKLFF
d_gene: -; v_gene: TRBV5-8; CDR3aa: CASSLNSPGYTF
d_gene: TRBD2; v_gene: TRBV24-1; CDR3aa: CATSAGERGGTDTQYF
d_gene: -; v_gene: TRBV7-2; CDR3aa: CASSLGQARETQYF
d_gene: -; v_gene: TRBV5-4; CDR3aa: CASSLMGGGTGELFF
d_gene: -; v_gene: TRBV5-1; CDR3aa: CASSGSSSYNEQFF
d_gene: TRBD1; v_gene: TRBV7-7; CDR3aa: CASSLASQGAWETQYF
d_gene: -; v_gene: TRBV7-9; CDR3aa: CASSLGQGGGQPQHF
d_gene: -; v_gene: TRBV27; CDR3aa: CASSSGWNTEAFF
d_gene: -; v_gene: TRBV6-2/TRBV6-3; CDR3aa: CASSYSLPTVGAAGEQFF
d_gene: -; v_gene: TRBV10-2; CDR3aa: CASAGSRNSPLHF
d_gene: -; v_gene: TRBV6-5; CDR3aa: CASSYSVVNQPQHF
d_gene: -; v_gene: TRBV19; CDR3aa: CASKRQEGFYGYTF
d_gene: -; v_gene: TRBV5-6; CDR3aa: CASSWGLGLNTEAFF
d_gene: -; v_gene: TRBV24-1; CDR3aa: CATSEGGRDPYEQYF
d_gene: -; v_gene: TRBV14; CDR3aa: CASSQISLGEGANYGYTF
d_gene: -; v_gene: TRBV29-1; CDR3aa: CSVDAGYETQYF
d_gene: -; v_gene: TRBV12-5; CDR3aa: CASGPPSNYNEQFF
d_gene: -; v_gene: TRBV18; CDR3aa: CASSPEGVPNQPQHF
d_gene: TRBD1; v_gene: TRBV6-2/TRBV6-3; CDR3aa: CASSPGRDRATDTQYF
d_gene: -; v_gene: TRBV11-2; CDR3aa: CASSLGTYKKPMGYTF
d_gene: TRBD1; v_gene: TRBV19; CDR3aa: CASMQGAHHEQFF
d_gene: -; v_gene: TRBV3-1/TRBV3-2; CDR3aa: CASYNSGELFF
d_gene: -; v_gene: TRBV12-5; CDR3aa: CAKGTDPKTQYF
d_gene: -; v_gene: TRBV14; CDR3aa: CASSQGHYSGNTIYF
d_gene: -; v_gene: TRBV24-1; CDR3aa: CATSQGSSGGPQHF